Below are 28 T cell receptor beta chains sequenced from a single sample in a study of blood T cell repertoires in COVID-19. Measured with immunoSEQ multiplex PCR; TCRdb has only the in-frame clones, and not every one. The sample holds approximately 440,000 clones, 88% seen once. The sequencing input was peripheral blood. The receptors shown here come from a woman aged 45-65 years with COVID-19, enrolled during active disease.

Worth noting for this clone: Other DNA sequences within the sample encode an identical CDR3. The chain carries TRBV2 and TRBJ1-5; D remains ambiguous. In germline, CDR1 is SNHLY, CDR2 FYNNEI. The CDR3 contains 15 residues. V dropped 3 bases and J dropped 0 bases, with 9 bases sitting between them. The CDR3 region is CASSERRDSNQPQHF. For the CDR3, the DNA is TGTGCCAGCAGTGAGCGGAGGGATAGCAATCAGCCCCAGCATTTT. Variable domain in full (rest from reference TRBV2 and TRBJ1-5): EPEVTQTPSHQVTQMGQEVILRCVPISNHLYFYWYRQILGQKVEFLVSFYNNEISEKSEIFDDQFSVERPDGSNFTLKIRSTKLEDSAMYFCASSERRDSNQPQHFGDGTRLSIL.

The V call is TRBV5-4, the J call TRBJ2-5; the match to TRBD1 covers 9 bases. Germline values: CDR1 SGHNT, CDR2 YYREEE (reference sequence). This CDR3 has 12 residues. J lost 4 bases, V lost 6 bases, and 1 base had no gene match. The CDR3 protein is CASMGQGETQYF. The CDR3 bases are TGTGCCAGCATGGGACAGGGAGAGACCCAGTACTTC.

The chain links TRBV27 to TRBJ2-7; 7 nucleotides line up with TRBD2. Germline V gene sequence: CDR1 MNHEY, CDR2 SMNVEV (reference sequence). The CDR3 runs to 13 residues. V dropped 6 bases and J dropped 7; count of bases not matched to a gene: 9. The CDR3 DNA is TGTGCCAGCAGCCCCACTAGCGCAAGAGAGCAGTACTTC. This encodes CASSPTSAREQYF.

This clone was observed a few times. CDR3 in amino acids: CATRRTSGETQYF. The CDR3, as DNA: TGTGCCACCAGGAGGACTAGCGGGGAGACCCAGTACTTC. The V and J genes are TRBV24-1 and TRBJ2-5, with 11 bases identical to TRBD2. Germline-derived CDR1 and CDR2 are KGHDR and SFDVKD. The CDR3 runs to 13 residues. V lost 7 bases and J lost 5; bases outside the gene matches: 2.

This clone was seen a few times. For the CDR3, the DNA is TGCAGTGCTAGTCCTACGGGACTTGGTCAGCCCCAGCATTTT. Amino acid sequence: CSASPTGLGQPQHF. J is TRBJ1-5 and V is TRBV20-1, with D perhaps matching TRBD1 (5 bases). The V end was cut by 3 bases, the J end by 6 bases, with 15 bases between. The CDR3 is 14 residues long. The V gene's germline CDR1 is DFQATT and CDR2 SNEGSKA (reference sequence).

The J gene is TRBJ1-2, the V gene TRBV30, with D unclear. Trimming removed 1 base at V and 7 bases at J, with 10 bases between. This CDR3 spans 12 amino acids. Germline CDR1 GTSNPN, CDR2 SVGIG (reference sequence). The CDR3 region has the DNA TGTGCCTGGAGTGGGTCCCTACTTGGCTACACCTTC. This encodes CAWSGSLLGYTF.

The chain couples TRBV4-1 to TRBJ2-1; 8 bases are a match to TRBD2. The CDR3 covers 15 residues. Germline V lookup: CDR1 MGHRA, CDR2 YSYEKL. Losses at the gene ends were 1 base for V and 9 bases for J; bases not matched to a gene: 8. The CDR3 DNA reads TGCGCCAGCAGCCAAGCGGGACTAGACTCGTCTGAGCAGTTCTTC. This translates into CASSQAGLDSSEQFF.

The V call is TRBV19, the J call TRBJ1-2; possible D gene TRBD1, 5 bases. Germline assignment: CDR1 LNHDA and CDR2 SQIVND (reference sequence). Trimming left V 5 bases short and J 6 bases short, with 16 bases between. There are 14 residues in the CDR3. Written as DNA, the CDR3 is TGTGCCAGTAGTCTCCAAGAGACAGTGGATGGCTACACCTTC. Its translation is CASSLQETVDGYTF.

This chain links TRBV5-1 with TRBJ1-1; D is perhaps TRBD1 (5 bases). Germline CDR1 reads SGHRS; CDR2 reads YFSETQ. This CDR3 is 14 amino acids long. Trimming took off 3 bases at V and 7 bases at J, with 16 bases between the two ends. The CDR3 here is CASSSLGAGREAFF. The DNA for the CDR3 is TGCGCCAGCAGCTCGCTAGGGGCAGGCCGTGAAGCTTTCTTT.

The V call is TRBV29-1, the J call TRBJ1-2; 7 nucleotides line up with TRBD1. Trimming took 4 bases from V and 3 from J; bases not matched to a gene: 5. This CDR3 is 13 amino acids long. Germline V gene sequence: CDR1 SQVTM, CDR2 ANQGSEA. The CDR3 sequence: CSVGRGQDYGYTF. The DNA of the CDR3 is TGCAGCGTTGGGAGGGGGCAGGACTATGGCTACACCTTC.

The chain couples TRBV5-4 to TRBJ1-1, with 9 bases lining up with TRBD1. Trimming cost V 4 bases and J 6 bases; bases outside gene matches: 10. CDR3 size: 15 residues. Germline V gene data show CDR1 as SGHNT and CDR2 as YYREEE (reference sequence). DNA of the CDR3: TGTGCCAGCAGCCCCCGGGACAGGGTAGGTGCTGAAGCTTTCTTT. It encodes CASSPRDRVGAEAFF. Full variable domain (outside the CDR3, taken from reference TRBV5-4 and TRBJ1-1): ETGVTQSPTHLIKTRGQQVTLRCSSQSGHNTVSWYQQALGQGPQFIFQYYREEENGRGNFPPRFSGLQFPNYSSELNVNALELDDSALYLCASSPRDRVGAEAFFGQGTRLTVV.

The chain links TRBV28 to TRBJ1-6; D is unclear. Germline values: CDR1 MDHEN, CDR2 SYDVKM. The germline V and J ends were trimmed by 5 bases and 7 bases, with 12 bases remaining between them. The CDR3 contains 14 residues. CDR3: CASSLSWRNSPLHF. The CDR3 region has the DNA TGTGCCAGCAGTCTATCCTGGCGGAATTCACCCCTCCACTTT.

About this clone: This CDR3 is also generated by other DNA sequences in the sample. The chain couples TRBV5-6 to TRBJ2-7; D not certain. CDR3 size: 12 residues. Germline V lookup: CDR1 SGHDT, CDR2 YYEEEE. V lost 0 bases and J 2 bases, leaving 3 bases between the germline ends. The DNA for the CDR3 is TGTGCCAGCAGCTTGGGCGCCTACGAGCAGTACTTC. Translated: CASSLGAYEQYF. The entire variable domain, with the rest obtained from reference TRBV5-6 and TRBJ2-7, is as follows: DAGVTQSPTHLIKTRGQQVTLRCSPKSGHDTVSWYQQALGQGPQFIFQYYEEEERQRGNFPDRFSGHQFPNYSSELNVNALLLGDSALYLCASSLGAYEQYFGPGTRLTVT.

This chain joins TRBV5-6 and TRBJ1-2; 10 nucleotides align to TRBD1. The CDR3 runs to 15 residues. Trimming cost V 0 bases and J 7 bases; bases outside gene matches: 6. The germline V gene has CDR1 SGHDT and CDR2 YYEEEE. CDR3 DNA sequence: TGTGCCAGCAGCTTGGACGGGACAGGGGCGGTTGGCTACACCTTC. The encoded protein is CASSLDGTGAVGYTF.

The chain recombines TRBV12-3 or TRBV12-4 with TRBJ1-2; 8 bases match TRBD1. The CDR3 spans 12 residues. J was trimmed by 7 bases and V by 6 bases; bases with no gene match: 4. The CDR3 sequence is CASRDRDSGYTF. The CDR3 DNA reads TGTGCCAGCAGGGACAGGGATAGTGGCTACACCTTC.

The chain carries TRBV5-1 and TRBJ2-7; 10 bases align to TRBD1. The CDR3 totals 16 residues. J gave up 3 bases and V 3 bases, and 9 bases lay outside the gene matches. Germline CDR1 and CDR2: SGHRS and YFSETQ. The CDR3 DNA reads TGCGCCAGCAGCTCCAGCGCGGGACAGGGGTACTACGAGCAGTACTTC. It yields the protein CASSSSAGQGYYEQYF.

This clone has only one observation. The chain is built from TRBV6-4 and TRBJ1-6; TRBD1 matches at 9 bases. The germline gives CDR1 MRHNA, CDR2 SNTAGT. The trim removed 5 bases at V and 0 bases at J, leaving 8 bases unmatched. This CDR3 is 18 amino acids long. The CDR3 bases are TGTGCCAGCAGTTACACAGGGGGCTCCCTCTCCTATAATTCACCCCTCCACTTT. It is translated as CASSYTGGSLSYNSPLHF.

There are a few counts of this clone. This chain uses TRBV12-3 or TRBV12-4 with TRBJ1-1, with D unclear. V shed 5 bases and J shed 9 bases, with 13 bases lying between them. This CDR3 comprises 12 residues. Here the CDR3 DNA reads TGTGCCAGCAGTCCGGGGTCTTTTCAAGCTTTCTTT. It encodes CASSPGSFQAFF.

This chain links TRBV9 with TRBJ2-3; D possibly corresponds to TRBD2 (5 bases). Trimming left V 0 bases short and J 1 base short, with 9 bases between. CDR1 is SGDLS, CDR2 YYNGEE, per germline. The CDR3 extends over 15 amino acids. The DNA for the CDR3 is TGTGCCAGCAGCGTAGGTAGTAGCGGCACAGATACGCAGTATTTT. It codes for CASSVGSSGTDTQYF.

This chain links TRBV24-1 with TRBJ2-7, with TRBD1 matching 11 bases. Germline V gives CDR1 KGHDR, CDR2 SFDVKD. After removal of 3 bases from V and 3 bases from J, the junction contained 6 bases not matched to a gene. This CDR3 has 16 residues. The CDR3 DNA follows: TGTGCCACCAGTGATGCAACCGGGACAGGGGGCTACGAGCAGTACTTC. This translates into CATSDATGTGGYEQYF.

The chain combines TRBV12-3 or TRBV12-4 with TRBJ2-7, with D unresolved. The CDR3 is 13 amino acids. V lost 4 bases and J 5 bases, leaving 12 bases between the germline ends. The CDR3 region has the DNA TGTGCCAGCAGTTGGGCCTACGGCGACGAGCAGTACTTC. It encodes CASSWAYGDEQYF.

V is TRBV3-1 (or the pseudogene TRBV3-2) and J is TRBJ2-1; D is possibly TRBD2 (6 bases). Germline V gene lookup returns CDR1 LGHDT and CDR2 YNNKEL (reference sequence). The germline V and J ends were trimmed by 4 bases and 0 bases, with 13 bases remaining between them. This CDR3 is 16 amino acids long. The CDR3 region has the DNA TGTGCCAGCAGCCGGAGCGGGTCTAGCTCCTACAATGAGCAGTTCTTC. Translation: CASSRSGSSSYNEQFF.

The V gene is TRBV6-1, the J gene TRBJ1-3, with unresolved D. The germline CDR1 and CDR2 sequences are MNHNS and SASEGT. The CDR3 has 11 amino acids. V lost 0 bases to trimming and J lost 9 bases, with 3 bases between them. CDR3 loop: CASSEAATIYF. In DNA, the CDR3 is TGTGCCAGCAGTGAAGCGGCCACCATATATTTT.

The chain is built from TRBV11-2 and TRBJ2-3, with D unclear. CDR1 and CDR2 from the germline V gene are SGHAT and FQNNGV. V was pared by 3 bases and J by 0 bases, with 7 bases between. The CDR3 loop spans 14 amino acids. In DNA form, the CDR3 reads TGTGCCAGCAGCTTGGGCTTTAGCACAGATACGCAGTATTTT. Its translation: CASSLGFSTDTQYF.

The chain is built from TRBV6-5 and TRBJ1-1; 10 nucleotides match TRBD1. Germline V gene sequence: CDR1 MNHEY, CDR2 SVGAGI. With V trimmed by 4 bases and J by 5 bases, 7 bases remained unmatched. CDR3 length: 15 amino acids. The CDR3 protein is CASSSTWDRGTEAFF. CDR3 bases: TGTGCCAGCAGTTCCACATGGGACAGGGGAACTGAAGCTTTCTTT.

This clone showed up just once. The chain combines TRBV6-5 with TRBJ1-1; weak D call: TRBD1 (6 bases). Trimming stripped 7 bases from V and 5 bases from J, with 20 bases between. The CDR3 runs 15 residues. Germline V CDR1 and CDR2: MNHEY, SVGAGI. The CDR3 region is CASTPRGSVRTEAFF. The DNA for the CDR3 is TGTGCCAGCACTCCGAGGGGGAGCGTTCGAACTGAAGCTTTCTTT.

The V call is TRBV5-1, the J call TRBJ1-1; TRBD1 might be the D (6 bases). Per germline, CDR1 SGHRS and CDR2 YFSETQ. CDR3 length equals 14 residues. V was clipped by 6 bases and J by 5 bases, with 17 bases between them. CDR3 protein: CASMPGQGRTEAFF. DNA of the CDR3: TGCGCCAGCATGCCGGGTCAGGGGAGAACTGAAGCTTTCTTT.

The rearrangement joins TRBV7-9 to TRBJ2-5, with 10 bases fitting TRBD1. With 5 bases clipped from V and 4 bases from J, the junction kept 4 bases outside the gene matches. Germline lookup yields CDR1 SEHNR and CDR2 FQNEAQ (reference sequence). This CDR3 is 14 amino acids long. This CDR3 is CASSPRDRGETQYF. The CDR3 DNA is TGTGCCAGCAGCCCCCGGGACAGGGGAGAGACCCAGTACTTC.